A single sample gave rise to the 29 T cell receptor beta chains below, sequenced in a study of CD8+ T cells in alopecia areata. Indicated treatment: oral pan-JAK inhibitor, 5-10 mg twice daily. Extraction and reverse transcription of RNA yielded cDNA as the sequencing template. Profiled with immunoSEQ multiplex PCR; TCRdb holds only in-frame clones, not every one. The sample has around 180,000 clones, around 64% seen once. The sample consisted of CD4+ T cells sorted from blood, taken around week 49, from a patient treated with tofacitinib. The receptor source for this set is a human donor with alopecia areata.

The genes are TRBV29-1 and TRBJ2-3; 7 bases are shared with TRBD1. The CDR3 runs 13 residues. Trimming cost V 1 base and J 4 bases; bases outside gene matches: 2. CDR1 is SQVTM and CDR2 is ANQGSEA in the germline V gene. The CDR3 loop is CSVEGQGADTQYF. The CDR3 nucleotides read TGCAGCGTTGAAGGACAGGGCGCAGATACGCAGTATTTT.

This chain connects TRBV7-3 to TRBJ2-3; 9 bases fit TRBD1. CDR3 length equals 15 residues. Germline-derived CDR1 and CDR2 are SGHTA and FQGTGA. Germline trimming cut 6 bases from V and 3 bases from J; bases unmatched to any gene: 7. In nucleotides, the CDR3 is TGTGCCAGCAGGTCCCAACAGGGGGCAACAGATACGCAGTATTTT. Its translation: CASRSQQGATDTQYF.

The chain has TRBV7-2 and TRBJ2-7; perhaps TRBD2 as D (5 bases). The V and J ends lost 1 base and 4 bases respectively, with 8 bases between them. Per the germline V gene, CDR1 is SGHTA and CDR2 is FQGNSA. The CDR3 is made up of 13 amino acids. CDR3 loop: CASSLEGGYEQYF. CDR3 coding DNA: TGTGCCAGCAGCTTAGAGGGCGGGTACGAGCAGTACTTC.

This clone was counted between two and nine times. The chain employs TRBV29-1 and TRBJ1-2; 8 bases align to TRBD1. Per germline, CDR1 SQVTM and CDR2 ANQGSEA. The J segment lost 4 bases and the V segment lost 6 bases, leaving 10 bases of the junction unmatched. The CDR3 spans 14 residues. This CDR3 is CSVGGQGEGYGYTF. The DNA for the CDR3 is TGCAGCGTGGGCGGACAGGGTGAAGGCTATGGCTACACCTTC.

This chain joins TRBV9 and TRBJ2-2, with 9 bases fitting TRBD1. CDR3 length equals 14 residues. The germline V gene encodes CDR1 SGDLS and CDR2 YYNGEE. The J segment lost 7 bases and the V segment lost 3 bases, leaving 4 bases of the junction unmatched. Here the CDR3 reads CASSATGGSGELFF. CDR3 DNA sequence: TGTGCCAGCAGCGCGACAGGGGGAAGCGGGGAGCTGTTTTTT.

This chain's CDR3 is CASSLRQQETQYF. The CDR3 coding sequence is TGTGCCAGCAGCTTGAGGCAGCAAGAGACCCAGTACTTC. The chain is built from TRBV7-9 and TRBJ2-5; no clear D. V gave up 3 bases and J gave up 2 bases, with 7 bases separating them. This CDR3 contains 13 residues. Germline CDR1 reads SEHNR; CDR2 reads FQNEAQ (reference sequence).

J is TRBJ1-6 and V is TRBV7-8, with TRBD1 identical over 10 bases. After removal of 5 bases from V and 8 bases from J, the junction contained 9 bases not matched to a gene. Looked up from germline, CDR1 is SGHVS and CDR2 is FQNEAQ. The CDR3 contains 16 residues. The CDR3 is CASSLLTGGSYSPLHF. The DNA for the CDR3 is TGTGCCAGCAGCCTATTGACAGGGGGCTCGTATTCACCCCTCCACTTT.

The chain uses TRBV2 and TRBJ2-7; the D gene is possibly TRBD1 (5 bases). Germline assignment: CDR1 SNHLY and CDR2 FYNNEI. The CDR3 is made up of 12 amino acids. Trimming cost V 6 bases and J 3 bases, with 9 bases left between them. The CDR3 spells CASRRTGYEQYF. CDR3 sequence (DNA): TGTGCCAGCAGGCGAACAGGCTACGAGCAGTACTTC.

The rearrangement links TRBV30 to TRBJ1-4; D unresolved. Germline CDR1 GTSNPN, CDR2 SVGIG (reference sequence). Trimming cost V 5 bases and J 7 bases, with 8 bases left between them. This CDR3 comprises 11 residues. Here the CDR3 DNA reads TGTGCCTGGGGGAGGATTGAAAAACTGTTTTTT. The encoded protein is CAWGRIEKLFF.

The chain uses TRBV10-3 and TRBJ1-5; D remains ambiguous. The CDR3 has 17 amino acids. Trimming cost V 0 bases and J 2 bases, with 14 bases left between them. In germline, CDR1 is ENHRY, CDR2 SYGVKD. The CDR3 coding sequence is TGTGCCATCAGTGAGTCGGTTGTCAGGCGGGGCAATCAGCCCCAGCATTTT. It translates to CAISESVVRRGNQPQHF.

The V call is TRBV6-1, the J call TRBJ1-1, with D perhaps TRBD1 (5 bases). V gave up 4 bases and J gave up 0 bases, with 9 bases separating them. CDR1 and CDR2 (germline): MNHNS, SASEGT. This CDR3 spans 14 amino acids. DNA of the CDR3: TGTGCCAGCAGTGGGCAGGGAATGAACACTGAAGCTTTCTTT. It is translated as CASSGQGMNTEAFF.

The chain uses TRBV29-1 and TRBJ2-7, with D possibly matching TRBD2 (6 bases). The length of the CDR3 is 12 residues. V dropped 2 bases and J dropped 5 bases, with 10 bases sitting between them. Germline V gene lookup returns CDR1 SQVTM and CDR2 ANQGSEA. CDR3 DNA sequence: TGCAGCGTTGAATGGGGGAGGAACGAGCAGTACTTC. Translation: CSVEWGRNEQYF.

CDR3 protein: CSVEDHWVPEGRESPLHF. The CDR3 region has the DNA TGCAGCGTTGAAGATCATTGGGTGCCGGAGGGAAGGGAATCACCCCTCCACTTT. The rearrangement uses TRBV29-1 and TRBJ1-6; D call uncertain. Germline V CDR1 and CDR2: SQVTM, ANQGSEA. CDR3 length: 18 amino acids. Trimming removed 0 bases from V and 10 bases from J, with 25 bases in between.

The chain carries TRBV12-5 and TRBJ2-1; D possibly corresponds to TRBD2 (6 bases). Germline values: CDR1 LGHNT, CDR2 FRNRAP. The CDR3 runs 11 residues. Trimming removed 5 bases from V and 15 bases from J, with 14 bases in between. As DNA, the CDR3 is TGTGCTAGTGGTCCCGAGGAGGGGCTGTTCTTC. Encoded protein: CASGPEEGLFF.

The chain has TRBV9 and TRBJ2-3, with 9 nucleotides matching TRBD2. Per germline, CDR1 SGDLS and CDR2 YYNGEE. This CDR3 has 15 residues. V dropped 3 bases and J dropped 5; count of bases not matched to a gene: 7. CDR3 region: CASSASGGPGDTQYF. The CDR3 bases are TGTGCCAGCAGCGCCAGCGGGGGGCCTGGAGATACGCAGTATTTT. Full variable domain (rest looked up from reference TRBV9 and TRBJ2-3): DSGVTQTPKHLITATGQRVTLRCSPRSGDLSVYWYQQSLDQGLQFLIQYYNGEERAKGNILERFSAQQFPDLHSELNLSSLELGDSALYFCASSASGGPGDTQYFGPGTRLTVL.

The V and J genes are TRBV29-1 and TRBJ2-1; weak D call: TRBD2 (5 bases). The ends were cut back, 3 bases at V and 7 bases at J, with 13 bases in the middle. From germline, CDR1 is SQVTM and CDR2 ANQGSEA. This CDR3 region has 13 residues. The CDR3, as DNA: TGCAGCGTTGAGACGGCGACGGGGAATGAGCAGTTCTTC. It codes for CSVETATGNEQFF.

The chain carries TRBV5-1 and TRBJ2-3; the D is unclear. The V gene's germline CDR1 is SGHRS and CDR2 YFSETQ. The CDR3 totals 18 residues. V dropped 2 bases and J dropped 3 bases, with 22 bases sitting between them. Here the CDR3 reads CASSFPTRRKEGTDTQYF. For the CDR3, the DNA is TGCGCCAGCAGCTTCCCAACCCGACGCAAAGAAGGGACAGATACGCAGTATTTT. Together with reference TRBV5-1 and TRBJ2-3, the CDR3 gives the full variable domain: KAGVTQTPRYLIKTRGQQVTLSCSPISGHRSVSWYQQTPGQGLQFLFEYFSETQRNKGNFPGRFSGRQFSNSRSEMNVSTLELGDSALYLCASSFPTRRKEGTDTQYFGPGTRLTVL.

The chain has TRBV15 and TRBJ1-2; D unresolved. Germline V gene data show CDR1 as LNHNV and CDR2 as YYDKDF (reference sequence). This CDR3 is built from 15 residues. V gave up 3 bases and J gave up 8 bases, with 19 bases separating them. CDR3 loop: CATSSPDGSKGGYTF. In DNA, the CDR3 is TGTGCCACCAGCAGTCCAGACGGCTCCAAGGGAGGCTACACCTTC.

The chain joins TRBV25-1 to TRBJ2-7; D not resolved. CDR3 length equals 14 residues. CDR1 is MGHDK, CDR2 SYGVNS, per germline. V was shortened by 3 bases and J by 0 bases, with 9 bases between the two germline ends. The CDR3 DNA reads TGTGCCAGCAGTGATGGAGTCGGCTCCTACGAGCAGTACTTC. Translating gives CASSDGVGSYEQYF.

The genes are TRBV29-1 and TRBJ2-1; D is undetermined. Looked up from germline, CDR1 is SQVTM and CDR2 is ANQGSEA. The CDR3 totals 18 residues. Trimming left V 0 bases short and J 0 bases short, with 18 bases between. Here the CDR3 reads CSVEDLALSTSSYNEQFF. In DNA, the CDR3 is TGCAGCGTTGAAGATCTTGCCCTATCCACGAGCTCCTACAATGAGCAGTTCTTC.

The rearrangement joins TRBV9 to TRBJ2-3; D gene ambiguous. Germline V lookup: CDR1 SGDLS, CDR2 YYNGEE. The V gene lost 0 bases and the J gene lost 2 bases, with 10 bases spanning the gap. This CDR3 region has 15 residues. CDR3 coding DNA: TGTGCCAGCAGCGTAGAAGTCGATTCCACAGATACGCAGTATTTT. Translating gives CASSVEVDSTDTQYF.

A single count supports this clone. This chain connects TRBV2 to TRBJ2-2, with 13 bases fitting TRBD2. Germline trimming cut 7 bases from V and 6 bases from J; bases unmatched to any gene: 2. This CDR3 comprises 14 residues. Germline loops: CDR1 SNHLY, CDR2 FYNNEI. CDR3 amino acids: CASNGLAGAGELFF. CDR3 in DNA: TGTGCCAGCAACGGACTAGCGGGGGCCGGGGAGCTGTTTTTT.

This chain connects TRBV7-9 to TRBJ2-1; 11 bases map to TRBD2. The germline V gene encodes CDR1 SEHNR and CDR2 FQNEAQ (reference sequence). This CDR3 is built from 16 residues. The V segment lost 3 bases and the J segment 1 base; nucleotides outside the gene matches: 2. CDR3 coding DNA: TGTGCCAGCAGCTTGCTAGCGGGGGGATCCTACAATGAGCAGTTCTTC. Encoded protein: CASSLLAGGSYNEQFF.

CDR3 in DNA: TGCGCCAGCAGCGGGGGACAGTTGAGCTCCTATAATTCACCCCTCCACTTT. This encodes CASSGGQLSSYNSPLHF. The rearrangement joins TRBV4-1 to TRBJ1-6; 7 nucleotides match TRBD1. Germline assignment: CDR1 MGHRA and CDR2 YSYEKL. The CDR3 totals 17 residues. V shed 5 bases and J 0 bases; nucleotides not matched to a gene: 7.

The CDR3 sequence: CASSPHSSGANVLTF. As DNA, the CDR3 is TGCGCCAGCAGTCCTCATTCGTCTGGGGCCAACGTCCTGACTTTC. The chain links TRBV5-1 to TRBJ2-6; D is unclear. This CDR3 is 15 amino acids long. Trimming left V 5 bases short and J 1 base short, with 10 bases between. Germline V gene lookup returns CDR1 SGHRS and CDR2 YFSETQ.

This sequence joins TRBV10-3 and TRBJ2-1; 8 bases match TRBD2. Germline V gene sequence: CDR1 ENHRY, CDR2 SYGVKD. The CDR3 loop spans 16 amino acids. The V and J ends lost 0 bases and 10 bases, in that order; junction bases with no gene match: 11. The CDR3 here is CAISESSTSEGREQFF. The CDR3 region has the DNA TGTGCCATCAGTGAGTCTTCGACTAGCGAAGGAAGGGAGCAGTTCTTC.

This rearrangement joins TRBV30 to TRBJ2-5; 7 bases match TRBD2. The CDR3 length is 12 residues. Losses at the gene ends were 6 bases for V and 4 bases for J; bases not matched to a gene: 5. The germline gives CDR1 GTSNPN, CDR2 SVGIG (reference sequence). The DNA for the CDR3 is TGTGCCTGCGCGGGGGAGGGAGAGACCCAGTACTTC. This translates into CACAGEGETQYF.

The genes are TRBV15 and TRBJ1-4, with D tentatively TRBD1 (5 bases). This CDR3 region has 16 residues. CDR1 is LNHNV, CDR2 YYDKDF, per germline (reference sequence). The V gene lost 1 base and the J gene lost 3 bases, with 12 bases spanning the gap. This chain's CDR3 is CATSRAYPTANEKLFF. The CDR3 DNA is TGTGCCACCAGCAGAGCTTATCCGACAGCTAATGAAAAACTGTTTTTT.

The chain recombines TRBV25-1 with TRBJ2-2; 7 bases map to TRBD1. V was clipped by 8 bases and J by 5 bases; unmatched bases: 5. Looked up from germline, CDR1 is MGHDK and CDR2 is SYGVNS. The CDR3 extends over 13 amino acids. CDR3 bases: TGTGCCAGCCGAAAACAGGGGACCGGGGAGCTGTTTTTT. Its protein product is CASRKQGTGELFF.